The 2 T cell receptor beta chains below were found in one sample sequenced in a study of blood T cell repertoires in COVID-19. Sequencing used immunoSEQ multiplex PCR; TCRdb keeps in-frame clones, though not all of them. The repertoire consists of around 300,000 clones, with roughly 90% occurring once and the leading ten covering around 0.9%. Material: PBMCs or T cells enriched from blood (not recorded which). The receptor set was obtained from a woman aged 30 to 39 who had recovered from COVID-19.

V gene TRBV2 combines with J gene TRBJ1-4, with D tentatively TRBD1 (5 bases). Between the trimmed V and J ends, which lost 9 bases and 4 bases, there was a span of 12 bases. There are 13 residues in the CDR3. From germline, CDR1 is SNHLY and CDR2 FYNNEI. The chain's CDR3 is CASSGSLNEKLFF. As DNA, the CDR3 is TGTGCCAGTTCAGGGTCCCTTAATGAAAAACTGTTTTTT.

This clone was recorded only once. J is TRBJ2-7 and V is TRBV24-1; 10 positions match TRBD2. This CDR3 spans 15 amino acids. Germline values: CDR1 KGHDR, CDR2 SFDVKD. With 4 bases clipped from V and 4 bases from J, the junction kept 6 bases outside the gene matches. The CDR3 region has the DNA TGTGCCACCAGTGACCCAACTAGCGGGGTATACGAGCAGTACTTC. This gives the protein CATSDPTSGVYEQYF.